One and the same sample provided the 9 T cell receptor beta chains below, sequenced in a study of blood T cell repertoires in COVID-19. Produced via immunoSEQ multiplex PCR; TCRdb's table is partial and in-frame only. The sample has roughly 38,000 clones, over 75% seen once. Sequencing was carried out using peripheral blood. These receptors all come from a man in his fifties or sixties with acute or convalescent COVID-19.

The J gene is TRBJ1-1, the V gene TRBV28; 7 nucleotides line up with TRBD1. This CDR3 spans 13 amino acids. Germline CDR1 reads MDHEN; CDR2 reads SYDVKM. The J segment lost 8 bases and the V segment lost 8 bases, leaving 11 bases of the junction unmatched. The CDR3 loop reads CASGLSKGQEAFF. In DNA form, the CDR3 reads TGTGCCAGCGGACTCTCAAAGGGACAGGAAGCTTTCTTT.

The chain is built from TRBV7-2 and TRBJ2-7; no firm D call. Germline V gene sequence: CDR1 SGHTA, CDR2 FQGNSA. CDR3 length equals 14 residues. Trimming removed 3 bases from V and 4 bases from J, with 13 bases in between. The CDR3 DNA follows: TGTGCCAGCAGCTTTTCCAGCGATCCATACGAGCAGTACTTC. This encodes CASSFSSDPYEQYF.

The chain has TRBV5-4 and TRBJ2-4; TRBD2 might be the D (6 bases). Germline assignment: CDR1 SGHNT and CDR2 YYREEE (reference sequence). The CDR3 covers 15 residues. V was clipped by 2 bases and J by 9 bases, with 18 bases between them. In nucleotides, the CDR3 is TGTGCCAGCAGCTTCGCCGGGACTGACAGTTCCATTCAGTACTTC. Protein sequence: CASSFAGTDSSIQYF.

The V and J genes are TRBV21-1 and TRBJ1-1; whether TRBD1, the table's D call, matches the DNA was not checked. TRBV21-1 is shown as a pseudogene. The CDR3 is made up of 15 amino acids. The CDR3 coding sequence is TGTGCCAGCGAAGTTGGAGGGACAGACAACACTGAAGCTTTCTTT. It translates to CASEVGGTDNTEAFF.

V usage is TRBV29-1 and J usage is TRBJ2-1; D not resolved. The CDR3 is 12 residues long. Looked up from germline, CDR1 is SQVTM and CDR2 is ANQGSEA. The germline V and J ends were trimmed by 3 bases and 3 bases, with 6 bases remaining between them. The CDR3 reads CSVDHIYNEQFF. For the CDR3, the DNA is TGCAGCGTTGATCACATCTACAATGAGCAGTTCTTC.

The chain couples TRBV6-5 to TRBJ2-7; 8 bases fit TRBD1. V trimming: 6 bases; J trimming: 5 bases; junction bases outside the gene matches: 12. The germline V gene encodes CDR1 MNHEY and CDR2 SVGAGI. This CDR3 region has 15 residues. The CDR3 spells CASRVIGQGGHEQYF. The CDR3 nucleotides read TGTGCCAGCAGGGTGATAGGACAGGGTGGCCACGAGCAGTACTTC.

The sample holds a few counts of this clone. This chain connects TRBV11-2 to TRBJ1-2; possibly TRBD1 for D (5 bases). Trimming removed 7 bases from V and 5 bases from J, with 17 bases in between. This CDR3 has 14 amino acids. Germline CDR1 SGHAT, CDR2 FQNNGV. The CDR3 DNA reads TGTGCCAGCATACCCTCGGGGGGGGAGTATGGCTACACCTTC. This sequence encodes CASIPSGGEYGYTF.

The J gene is TRBJ1-5, the V gene TRBV27; perhaps TRBD1 as D (5 bases). The V gene's germline CDR1 is MNHEY and CDR2 SMNVEV (reference sequence). The CDR3 is 13 amino acids. The V and J ends lost 5 bases and 6 bases respectively, with 11 bases between them. The CDR3 loop is CASSLGGTQPQHF. In DNA form, the CDR3 reads TGTGCCAGCAGTCTCGGGGGAACTCAGCCCCAGCATTTT.

The chain links TRBV12-3 or TRBV12-4 to TRBJ1-2, with D unclear. The CDR3 length is 12 residues. The V end lost 5 bases, the J end lost 7 bases, and 11 bases lay between the germline ends. CDR3 region: CASSPTIVGYTF. DNA for the CDR3: TGTGCCAGCAGTCCTACTATAGTTGGCTACACCTTC.